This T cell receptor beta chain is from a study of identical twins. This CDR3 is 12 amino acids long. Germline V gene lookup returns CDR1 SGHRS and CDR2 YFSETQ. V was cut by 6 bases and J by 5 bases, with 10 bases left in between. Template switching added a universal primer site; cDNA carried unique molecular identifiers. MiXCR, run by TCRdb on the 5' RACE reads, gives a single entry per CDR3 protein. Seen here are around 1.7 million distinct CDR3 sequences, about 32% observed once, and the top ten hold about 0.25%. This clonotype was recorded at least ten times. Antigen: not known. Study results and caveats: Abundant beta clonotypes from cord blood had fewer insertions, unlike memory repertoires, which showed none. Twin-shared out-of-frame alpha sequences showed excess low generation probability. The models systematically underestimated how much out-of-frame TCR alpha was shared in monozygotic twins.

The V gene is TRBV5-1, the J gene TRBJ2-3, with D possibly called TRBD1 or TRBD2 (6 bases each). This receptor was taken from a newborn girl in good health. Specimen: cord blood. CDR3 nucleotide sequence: TGCGCCAGCAACGGAGGGGGAGATACGCAGTATTTT. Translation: CASNGGGDTQYF.